Each of the 29 T cell receptor beta chains below was sequenced from the same sample in a study of T-cell memory formation after mild COVID-19. TCRdb independently ran MiXCR on the 5' RACE reads; one entry per CDR3 protein. The table lists about 440,000 distinct CDR3 sequences, about 20% of them singletons. The sample comprised PBMCs or a T cell subset sorted from them (not recorded which). The receptor source for this set is an adult woman who had mild COVID-19 (a few samples of this study predate the infection). Cell type and time point are not known.

The gene calls are TRBV20-1 and TRBJ2-7; TRBD2 matches 7 bases. Trimming removed 4 bases from V and 4 bases from J; junction bases left unmatched: 7. CDR1 and CDR2 (germline): DFQATT, SNEGSKA (reference sequence). The CDR3 sequence is 13 residues long. CDR3 bases: TGCAGTGCTAAAGGCGGGAGTGATTACGAGCAGTACTTC. The encoded protein is CSAKGGSDYEQYF.

This sequence joins TRBV5-1 and TRBJ2-1, with 8 bases matching TRBD1. The CDR3 loop spans 15 amino acids. In germline, CDR1 is SGHRS, CDR2 YFSETQ. V dropped 4 bases and J dropped 7; count of bases not matched to a gene: 10. The CDR3 is CASSIQPGGQNEQFF. CDR3 sequence (DNA): TGCGCCAGCAGCATTCAACCAGGGGGCCAGAATGAGCAGTTCTTC.

The chain uses TRBV10-3 and TRBJ2-5; possibly TRBD1 for D (6 bases). This CDR3 is built from 13 residues. The germline gives CDR1 ENHRY, CDR2 SYGVKD. The ends were cut back, 6 bases at V and 3 bases at J, with 11 bases in the middle. CDR3 residues: CAISVGQKETQYF. CDR3 DNA: TGTGCCATCAGCGTCGGACAGAAAGAGACCCAGTACTTC.

This clonotype appeared a few times. The genes are TRBV11-3 and TRBJ2-3; 11 bases align to TRBD2. Per germline, CDR1 SGHNT and CDR2 YENEEA. V trimming: 5 bases; J trimming: 2 bases; junction bases outside the gene matches: 3. The CDR3 consists of 15 residues. CDR3 DNA: TGTGCCAGCAGCCCGGGACTAGCGGCCACAGATACGCAGTATTTT. Protein: CASSPGLAATDTQYF.

J is TRBJ2-7 and V is TRBV11-2; 7 bases line up with TRBD1. Germline lookup yields CDR1 SGHAT and CDR2 FQNNGV. The CDR3 is 15 amino acids. The junction had 12 bases not matched to a gene; V was cut back by 3 bases and J by 7 bases. The CDR3, as DNA: TGTGCCAGCAGCTTCGGACAGGCCGGACTTTTGGAGCAGTACTTC. This translates into CASSFGQAGLLEQYF.

CDR3 sequence reads: CASSVEPKGEKLFF. CDR3 bases: TGTGCCAGCAGCGTCGAACCAAAAGGGGAGAAACTGTTTTTT. The chain recombines TRBV9 with TRBJ1-4; D may be TRBD1 (5 bases). Trimming took off 2 bases at V and 11 bases at J, with 16 bases between the two ends. The CDR3 contains 14 residues. CDR1 is SGDLS, CDR2 YYNGEE, per germline.

There are a few counts of this clonotype. The genes are TRBV19 and TRBJ2-1; 7 bases are shared with TRBD2. The CDR3 is 13 residues long. Trimming cost V 5 bases and J 7 bases; bases outside gene matches: 5. Germline V CDR1 and CDR2: LNHDA, SQIVND (reference sequence). The CDR3 region is CASSWASGNEQFF. DNA for the CDR3: TGTGCCAGTAGTTGGGCTAGCGGTAATGAGCAGTTCTTC.

The chain carries TRBV27 and TRBJ2-3; D call uncertain. CDR3 size: 14 residues. CDR1 is MNHEY, CDR2 SMNVEV, per germline (reference sequence). V was trimmed by 8 bases and J by 7 bases, leaving 19 bases between them. The CDR3 DNA follows: TGTGCCAGCGGATCCTCCCGGACGAGCCATACGCAGTATTTT. Translated, it gives CASGSSRTSHTQYF.

The chain couples TRBV4-1 to TRBJ1-2; D perhaps matches TRBD1 (6 bases). Germline V CDR1 and CDR2: MGHRA, YSYEKL. Trimming took off 1 base at V and 4 bases at J, with 13 bases between the two ends. The CDR3 runs 15 residues. The CDR3 here is CASSQGRQETYGYTF. For the CDR3, the DNA is TGCGCCAGCAGCCAAGGACGACAGGAGACCTATGGCTACACCTTC.

This chain uses TRBV6-1 with TRBJ2-3; D not resolved. The CDR3 extends over 12 amino acids. V was trimmed by 1 base and J by 6 bases, leaving 5 bases between them. Germline V CDR1 and CDR2: MNHNS, SASEGT. As DNA, the CDR3 is TGTGCCAGCAGTGAAGTGGGGGATACGCAGTATTTT. Translation gives CASSEVGDTQYF.

This chain connects TRBV6-1 to TRBJ1-1; D unresolved. The germline V and J ends were trimmed by 0 bases and 4 bases, with 12 bases remaining between them. CDR1 is MNHNS and CDR2 is SASEGT in the germline V gene. CDR3 length equals 15 residues. The CDR3 protein is CASSEAGTYPTEAFF. CDR3 DNA: TGTGCCAGCAGTGAAGCAGGCACCTACCCCACTGAAGCTTTCTTT.

The chain has TRBV7-2 and TRBJ2-7, with D perhaps TRBD1 or TRBD2 (5 bases each). Germline values: CDR1 SGHTA, CDR2 FQGNSA. The CDR3 is 16 residues long. V was cut by 2 bases and J by 2 bases, with 16 bases left in between. CDR3 in DNA: TGTGCCAGCAGCTTACTCTCAAGAGGGGAAACCTACGAGCAGTACTTC. Protein: CASSLLSRGETYEQYF.

The chain is built from TRBV4-1 and TRBJ2-1, with TRBD2 matching over 8 bases. The germline V gene encodes CDR1 MGHRA and CDR2 YSYEKL. J lost 3 bases, V lost 8 bases, and 6 bases had no gene match. The CDR3 runs 14 residues. The CDR3 spells CASGSGGDYNEQFF. CDR3 sequence (DNA): TGCGCCAGCGGGTCCGGGGGGGACTACAATGAGCAGTTCTTC.

The rearrangement uses TRBV4-3 and TRBJ1-1, with TRBD1 as a possible D gene (5 bases). The V gene's germline CDR1 is LGHNA and CDR2 YSLEER. V lost 3 bases and J lost 11, with 16 bases in between. CDR3 length equals 13 residues. CDR3 nucleotides: TGCGCCAGCAGCCAGGAAGGGGCTCCAAGGGCTTTCTTT. Amino acids: CASSQEGAPRAFF.

The chain links TRBV4-2 to TRBJ2-7; D perhaps matches TRBD1 (5 bases). Trimming removed 0 bases from V and 7 bases from J, with 16 bases in between. Per the germline V gene, CDR1 is LGHNA and CDR2 is YNFKEQ. The CDR3 loop spans 15 amino acids. CDR3 amino acids: CASSQDYSGLVEQYF. The CDR3 DNA reads as TGTGCCAGCAGCCAAGATTACTCAGGGCTGGTTGAGCAGTACTTC.

The chain combines TRBV6-2 or TRBV6-3 with TRBJ2-7, with 9 bases matching TRBD1. The CDR3 contains 14 residues. Germline V gene sequence: CDR1 MNHEY, CDR2 SVGEGT. The V gene end was trimmed by 8 bases and the J gene end by 3 bases; junction bases not matched to a gene: 8. The CDR3 reads CASHWTGVFYEQYF. CDR3 in DNA: TGTGCCAGCCATTGGACAGGGGTTTTCTACGAGCAGTACTTC.

This clonotype showed up many times. J is TRBJ1-1 and V is TRBV5-1; 10 nucleotides match TRBD1. Per germline, CDR1 SGHRS and CDR2 YFSETQ. The CDR3 length is 16 residues. The junction had 9 bases not matched to a gene; V was cut back by 6 bases and J by 1 base. This CDR3 reads CASKGQGGMRNTEAFF. The CDR3 DNA reads as TGCGCCAGCAAAGGACAGGGGGGCATGAGGAACACTGAAGCTTTCTTT. Looking up the rest from reference TRBV5-1 and TRBJ1-1 gives the full variable domain: KAGVTQTPRYLIKTRGQQVTLSCSPISGHRSVSWYQQTPGQGLQFLFEYFSETQRNKGNFPGRFSGRQFSNSRSEMNVSTLELGDSALYLCASKGQGGMRNTEAFFGQGTRLTVV.

The chain combines TRBV5-1 with TRBJ2-3; TRBD2 might be the D (6 bases). This CDR3 spans 15 amino acids. Germline CDR1 SGHRS, CDR2 YFSETQ. The V gene lost 1 base and the J gene lost 5 bases, with 14 bases spanning the gap. DNA for the CDR3: TGCGCCAGCAGCTTGTATCCGGGAGCGGTAGATACGCAGTATTTT. Protein sequence: CASSLYPGAVDTQYF.

V usage is TRBV19 and J usage is TRBJ1-2, with D tentatively TRBD1 (5 bases). Deletions cut 6 bases from V and 5 bases from J, with 7 bases between. The germline V gene has CDR1 LNHDA and CDR2 SQIVND (reference sequence). The CDR3 length is 11 residues. CDR3 DNA sequence: TGTGCCAGTAGCGACAGATATGGCTACACCTTC. It translates to CASSDRYGYTF.

The sample holds a few counts of this clonotype. The chain recombines TRBV20-1 with TRBJ2-1; D is ambiguous. Germline V CDR1 and CDR2: DFQATT, SNEGSKA (reference sequence). The CDR3 extends over 10 amino acids. Trimming took off 5 bases at V and 10 bases at J, with 9 bases between the two ends. The CDR3 DNA sequence: TGCAGTGCTTTCGGGTCAGAGCAGTTCTTC. This gives the protein CSAFGSEQFF.

The chain is built from TRBV7-9 and TRBJ2-7, with D possibly being TRBD1 (5 bases). V lost 2 bases and J 1 base, leaving 18 bases between the germline ends. Germline V lookup: CDR1 SEHNR, CDR2 FQNEAQ (reference sequence). The CDR3 contains 17 residues. As DNA, the CDR3 is TGTGCCAGCAGCTTATTCCAAGGGGTTTTCTCGTCCTACGAGCAGTACTTC. Its protein product is CASSLFQGVFSSYEQYF. Together with reference TRBV7-9 and TRBJ2-7, the CDR3 gives the full variable domain: DTGVSQNPRHKITKRGQNVTFRCDPISEHNRLYWYRQTLGQGPEFLTYFQNEAQLEKSRLLSDRFSAERPKGSFSTLEIQRTEQGDSAMYLCASSLFQGVFSSYEQYFGPGTRLTVT.

V is TRBV7-2 and J is TRBJ2-5; 11 bases map to TRBD2. Germline V gene sequence: CDR1 SGHTA, CDR2 FQGNSA. The V segment lost 1 base and the J segment 7 bases; nucleotides outside the gene matches: 8. This CDR3 has 16 residues. The CDR3 loop reads CASSLVPTSGAVTQYF. The CDR3 bases are TGTGCCAGCAGCTTAGTCCCGACTAGCGGGGCGGTGACCCAGTACTTC.

This clonotype was seen more than once but under ten times. The chain joins TRBV25-1 to TRBJ1-2, with TRBD1 identical over 7 bases. Germline CDR1 is MGHDK and CDR2 is SYGVNS. Unmatched junction bases numbered 10, after V lost 8 bases and J lost 4 bases. This CDR3 has 14 amino acids. The CDR3 sequence: CASGDQTGPYGYTF. CDR3 sequence (DNA): TGTGCCAGCGGAGACCAGACAGGGCCCTATGGCTACACCTTC.

The CDR3 sequence: CATSVGGSSYNEQFF. DNA of the CDR3: TGTGCCACCAGTGTAGGGGGAAGCTCCTACAATGAGCAGTTCTTC. V gene TRBV24-1 combines with J gene TRBJ2-1, with D possibly TRBD1 on 6 matching bases. Trimming removed 5 bases at V and 0 bases at J, with 10 bases between. The germline gives CDR1 KGHDR, CDR2 SFDVKD. This CDR3 is 15 amino acids long.

This clonotype was detected a few times. This chain uses TRBV24-1 with TRBJ2-7, with a weak D call TRBD1 (6 bases). The V gene's germline CDR1 is KGHDR and CDR2 SFDVKD. The CDR3 extends over 14 amino acids. V was pared by 4 bases and J by 5 bases, with 14 bases between. The CDR3 spells CATSESGTHNEQYF. Written as DNA, the CDR3 is TGTGCCACCAGTGAGTCCGGGACACATAACGAGCAGTACTTC.

This clonotype has just a few counts. This rearrangement joins TRBV5-1 to TRBJ2-1; 13 bases fit TRBD2. Germline-derived CDR1 and CDR2 are SGHRS and YFSETQ. V lost 3 bases, J lost 8 bases, and 2 bases stayed unmatched. The CDR3 is 14 residues long. This CDR3 reads CASSWTSGSDEQFF. The CDR3 nucleotides read TGCGCCAGCAGCTGGACTAGCGGGAGTGATGAGCAGTTCTTC. Full variable domain (rest looked up from reference TRBV5-1 and TRBJ2-1): KAGVTQTPRYLIKTRGQQVTLSCSPISGHRSVSWYQQTPGQGLQFLFEYFSETQRNKGNFPGRFSGRQFSNSRSEMNVSTLELGDSALYLCASSWTSGSDEQFFGPGTRLTVL.

This clonotype has a handful of counts. The rearrangement links TRBV5-1 to TRBJ2-1, with 12 nucleotides matching TRBD2. The junction had 7 bases not matched to a gene; V was cut back by 4 bases and J by 8 bases. Looked up from germline, CDR1 is SGHRS and CDR2 is YFSETQ. The CDR3 has 15 residues. As DNA, the CDR3 is TGCGCCAGCAGCCTGACTAGCGGGAGTGGCTATGAGCAGTTCTTC. This sequence encodes CASSLTSGSGYEQFF. Full variable domain (missing parts from reference TRBV5-1 and TRBJ2-1): KAGVTQTPRYLIKTRGQQVTLSCSPISGHRSVSWYQQTPGQGLQFLFEYFSETQRNKGNFPGRFSGRQFSNSRSEMNVSTLELGDSALYLCASSLTSGSGYEQFFGPGTRLTVL.

The V and J genes are TRBV3-1 and TRBJ1-5; D gene unclear. CDR1 is LGHDT, CDR2 YNNKEL, per germline (reference sequence). The CDR3 runs to 15 residues. V dropped 0 bases and J dropped 4 bases, with 10 bases sitting between them. This CDR3 reads CASSQDPAGNQPQHF. The DNA for the CDR3 is TGTGCCAGCAGCCAAGACCCAGCCGGGAATCAGCCCCAGCATTTT.

This clonotype was counted between two and nine times. The genes are TRBV9 and TRBJ2-1; TRBD2 matches at 9 bases. The length of the CDR3 is 17 residues. Germline trimming cut 3 bases from V and 6 bases from J; bases unmatched to any gene: 13. The germline V gene has CDR1 SGDLS and CDR2 YYNGEE. CDR3 sequence (DNA): TGTGCCAGCAGCGCTTCCCCGGGGGTAGCGGGAGCCAATGAGCAGTTCTTC. Residues: CASSASPGVAGANEQFF.